This TCR beta chain originates from a study of cytomegalovirus exposure and HLA in healthy donors. V gave up 7 bases and J gave up 2 bases, with 18 bases separating them. The V gene's germline CDR1 is LNHDA and CDR2 SQIVND (reference sequence). The CDR3 runs 16 residues. Turning to this clone: Its antigen is not identified.

Study-level findings and limits: By HLA locus, TCR association rates varied in a later analysis, with DRB1 showing the most and HLA-C the fewest. In a later analysis, TCR beta V- and J-gene trimming showed a link to a missense DCLRE1C variant.

13 Jbeta primers and 60 Vbeta primers were used for the PCR. Using immunoSEQ multiplex PCR, the repertoire was profiled, and TCRdb retains in-frame clones only, with some absent. The table shows over 150,000 clones, with around nine tenths occurring only once. This clonotype originated in a woman in her twenties or thirties in good health and CMV-seronegative. Input material: PBMCs. The rearrangement joins TRBV19 to TRBJ2-1, with a possible D match to TRBD2 (7 bases). For the CDR3, the DNA is TGTGCCAGTACCGAAAGGGGGAGGGGGACCTACAATGAGCAGTTCTTC. It encodes CASTERGRGTYNEQFF.